This TCR beta chain was retrieved from a study of early T cells in non-severe SARS-CoV-2 infection. Study overall: With bulk RNA from unsorted whole blood as input, sequencing yielded unpaired chains.

This clonotype was observed a few times. Its antigen is not identified. Individual cDNA molecules were tagged with unique molecular identifiers. TCRdb used MiXCR to reprocess the 5' RACE reads, holding one entry per CDR3 protein. This table holds around 55,000 distinct CDR3 sequences, about an eighth found once. There are 14 residues in the CDR3. Germline assignment: CDR1 SQVTM and CDR2 ANQGSEA. Trimming cost V 6 bases and J 2 bases, with 17 bases left between them. Study conclusions and caveats: Lookups in VDJdb leaned toward anti-spike CD8 responses and missed private and CD4 specificities.

Source material: whole blood. This receptor was taken from an adult who was a healthcare worker with PCR-confirmed SARS-CoV-2 infection or an uninfected control (not recorded which). The rearrangement joins TRBV29-1 to TRBJ2-7; D is perhaps TRBD1 (5 bases). CDR3 in DNA: TGCAGCGTAAGGGGCGTCCCAAAAACCTACGAGCAGTACTTC. Protein sequence: CSVRGVPKTYEQYF.